The 21 T cell receptor beta chains below were found in one sample sequenced in a study of blood T cell repertoires in COVID-19. Only in-frame clones appear in the TCRdb table, and some are missing; sequencing was by immunoSEQ multiplex PCR. The sample holds 400,000 or so clones; approximately 86% are singletons and the top ten take roughly 3.1%. The source material was peripheral blood. Receptors originate from a human donor in a cohort sampled during active COVID-19.

The chain links TRBV27 to TRBJ2-1; a weak D match, TRBD2 (6 bases). Trimming took off 4 bases at V and 5 bases at J, with 18 bases between the two ends. The germline gives CDR1 MNHEY, CDR2 SMNVEV (reference sequence). The CDR3 length is 16 residues. CDR3 sequence reads: CASSWDFLHKNNEQFF. In nucleotides, the CDR3 is TGTGCCAGCAGTTGGGACTTCTTACATAAAAACAATGAGCAGTTCTTC.

This chain links TRBV2 with TRBJ1-6; the D gene is possibly TRBD1 (5 bases). V was cut by 6 bases and J by 6 bases, with 12 bases left in between. This CDR3 is built from 14 residues. CDR1 SNHLY and CDR2 FYNNEI come from the germline V gene. The CDR3 DNA reads as TGTGCCAGCAGGGGCACTCAGGGTAATTCACCCCTCCACTTT. As protein: CASRGTQGNSPLHF.

To note about this clone: Other DNA sequences in the sample encode the same CDR3. The chain couples TRBV19 to TRBJ1-5; no reliable D call. V was pared by 6 bases and J by 1 base, with 7 bases between. The length of the CDR3 is 13 residues. The germline CDR1 and CDR2 sequences are LNHDA and SQIVND (reference sequence). CDR3 coding DNA: TGTGCCAGTAGCGGAGGAAGCAATCAGCCCCAGCATTTT. Protein: CASSGGSNQPQHF.

The chain has TRBV7-9 and TRBJ2-1; 7 nucleotides align to TRBD1. Trimming took 6 bases from V and 1 from J; bases not matched to a gene: 9. The CDR3 covers 16 residues. From germline, CDR1 is SEHNR and CDR2 FQNEAQ (reference sequence). CDR3 sequence: CASRQGTASSYNEQFF. The CDR3 DNA is TGTGCCAGCAGACAAGGGACAGCTTCTTCCTACAATGAGCAGTTCTTC.

The chain has TRBV28 and TRBJ1-3; TRBD1 is a possible D gene (6 bases). The germline CDR1 and CDR2 sequences are MDHEN and SYDVKM. The CDR3 sequence is 15 residues long. V was shortened by 6 bases and J by 4 bases, with 16 bases between the two germline ends. CDR3 residues: CASRRNRASGNTIYF. The CDR3 DNA is TGTGCCAGCAGACGTAACAGGGCGTCGGGAAACACCATATATTTT.

This clone was seen just once. The CDR3 protein is CASRAPLPTLVSGANVLTF. The CDR3 DNA is TGTGCAAGTCGCGCCCCCTTACCGACCCTAGTCTCTGGGGCCAACGTCCTGACTTTC. V usage is TRBV12-2 and J usage is TRBJ2-6; the D call TRBD2 from the table was never checked on the DNA. TRBV12-2 is termed a pseudogene. The CDR3 has 19 residues.

The chain recombines TRBV30 with TRBJ2-7, with 9 positions matching TRBD1. CDR3 length equals 14 residues. Trimming took 3 bases from V and 3 from J; bases not matched to a gene: 6. From germline, CDR1 is GTSNPN and CDR2 SVGIG (reference sequence). CDR3 DNA: TGTGCCTGGAGACGACAGGGGGGCGGCTACGAGCAGTACTTC. This codes for CAWRRQGGGYEQYF.

This clone was observed a few times. The chain recombines TRBV24-1 with TRBJ2-7, with D perhaps TRBD1 (6 bases). The CDR3 has 14 amino acids. The V end lost 4 bases, the J end lost 2 bases, and 11 bases lay between the germline ends. Germline lookup yields CDR1 KGHDR and CDR2 SFDVKD. The CDR3 coding sequence is TGTGCCACCAGTGAAGCCACAGGGACCTACGAGCAGTACTTC. Amino acids: CATSEATGTYEQYF.

The chain couples TRBV2 to TRBJ2-2; D perhaps matches TRBD2 (5 bases). The CDR3 is made up of 16 amino acids. Trimming took 6 bases from V and 3 from J, leaving 17 bases between them. Germline V gene lookup returns CDR1 SNHLY and CDR2 FYNNEI. This chain's CDR3 is CASRTRVLRDTGELFF. CDR3 bases: TGTGCCAGCAGGACGAGGGTCCTGCGGGACACCGGGGAGCTGTTTTTT.

The rearrangement uses TRBV7-6 and TRBJ2-1, with D maybe TRBD2 (6 bases). Germline loops: CDR1 SGHVS, CDR2 FNYEAQ. Trimming took 3 bases from V and 5 from J, leaving 17 bases between them. The CDR3 spans 16 residues. CDR3 amino acids: CASSFTPSWRDNEQFF. As DNA, the CDR3 is TGTGCCAGCAGCTTTACCCCCTCCTGGAGGGACAATGAGCAGTTCTTC. Complete variable domain (other parts from reference TRBV7-6 and TRBJ2-1): GAGVSQSPRYKVTKRGQDVALRCDPISGHVSLYWYRQALGQGPEFLTYFNYEAQQDKSGLPNDRFSAERPEGSISTLTIQRTEQRDSAMYRCASSFTPSWRDNEQFFGPGTRLTVL.

The V gene is TRBV2, the J gene TRBJ2-7; 7 positions agree with TRBD1. The CDR3 has 16 residues. CDR1 is SNHLY and CDR2 is FYNNEI in the germline V gene. After removal of 6 bases from V and 5 bases from J, the junction contained 16 bases not matched to a gene. The CDR3 sequence: CASSQRGQLGVDEQYF. CDR3 DNA: TGTGCCAGCAGCCAACGGGGACAGTTAGGGGTGGACGAGCAGTACTTC.

The rearrangement links TRBV27 to TRBJ1-2; 7 bases match TRBD1. Trimming at V came to 5 bases and at J to 6 bases, leaving 9 bases not matched to a gene. Germline values: CDR1 MNHEY, CDR2 SMNVEV (reference sequence). The CDR3 spans 14 residues. DNA of the CDR3: TGTGCCAGCAGTAACAATCAGGGGGATAATGGCTACACCTTC. It encodes CASSNNQGDNGYTF.

The chain joins TRBV2 to TRBJ2-2; unclear D gene. The CDR3 is 14 residues long. Trimming removed 8 bases from V and 3 bases from J, with 13 bases in between. From germline, CDR1 is SNHLY and CDR2 FYNNEI. In DNA form, the CDR3 reads TGTGCCAGCCTAGGATTTGTGGACACCGGGGAGCTGTTTTTT. Protein sequence: CASLGFVDTGELFF.

In DNA form, the CDR3 reads TGTGCCAGCAGCCAGACGGGGGGCGGAATTATTCATGGCTACACCTTC. The encoded protein is CASSQTGGGIIHGYTF. The chain is built from TRBV3-1 (or the pseudogene TRBV3-2) and TRBJ1-2; a weak D match, TRBD1 (6 bases). This CDR3 has 16 amino acids. V lost 3 bases, J lost 6 bases, and 20 bases lay in between. CDR1 is LGHDT, CDR2 YNNKEL, per germline (reference sequence).

V gene TRBV27 combines with J gene TRBJ2-7, with D possibly being TRBD2 (6 bases). Germline V gene lookup returns CDR1 MNHEY and CDR2 SMNVEV (reference sequence). Trimming left V 8 bases short and J 9 bases short, with 26 bases between. The CDR3 loop spans 15 amino acids. The CDR3, as DNA: TGTGCCAGCCGGACGTCCGCGGGATCAAAAAGGTGGCAGTACTTC. This encodes CASRTSAGSKRWQYF.

The chain carries TRBV19 and TRBJ2-3, with TRBD2 matching over 8 bases. The CDR3 is 14 amino acids. Looked up from germline, CDR1 is LNHDA and CDR2 is SQIVND (reference sequence). Germline trimming cut 5 bases from V and 2 bases from J; bases unmatched to any gene: 3. The CDR3 is CASSGAGATDTQYF. CDR3 in DNA: TGTGCCAGTAGTGGAGCGGGGGCCACAGATACGCAGTATTTT.

J is TRBJ1-2 and V is TRBV6-1; D is possibly TRBD1 (6 bases). Trimming cost V 2 bases and J 4 bases, with 14 bases left between them. The length of the CDR3 is 15 residues. The germline gives CDR1 MNHNS, CDR2 SASEGT. The CDR3 DNA is TGTGCCAGCAGTGAATGGGGCATCAGGGGCTATGGCTACACCTTC. It encodes CASSEWGIRGYGYTF.

The chain has TRBV7-9 and TRBJ1-1, with D possibly TRBD1 on 6 matching bases. The V gene lost 5 bases and the J gene lost 1 base, with 11 bases spanning the gap. CDR1 is SEHNR and CDR2 is FQNEAQ in the germline V gene (reference sequence). The CDR3 contains 14 residues. This CDR3 is CASSPGTPNTEAFF. For the CDR3, the DNA is TGTGCCAGCAGCCCCGGGACACCGAACACTGAAGCTTTCTTT.

The rearrangement links TRBV11-3 to TRBJ2-3; D perhaps matches TRBD2 (6 bases). The CDR3 runs to 15 residues. V lost 0 bases and J 8 bases, leaving 15 bases between the germline ends. CDR1 is SGHNT and CDR2 is YENEEA in the germline V gene. CDR3 loop: CASSLDPAGKSTQYF. The CDR3, as DNA: TGTGCCAGCAGCTTAGACCCTGCGGGGAAGTCTACGCAGTATTTT.

The chain is built from TRBV9 and TRBJ2-5; 7 bases fit TRBD1. Trimming removed 3 bases from V and 5 bases from J; junction bases left unmatched: 10. The CDR3 consists of 15 residues. Germline assignment: CDR1 SGDLS and CDR2 YYNGEE. The CDR3: CASSAHRGQGETQYF. The CDR3 nucleotides are TGTGCCAGCAGCGCACACAGGGGTCAGGGGGAGACCCAGTACTTC.

This chain uses TRBV9 with TRBJ2-7; the match to TRBD1 covers 10 bases. The CDR3 has 13 amino acids. The ends lost 3 bases at V and 7 bases at J; junction bases unmatched: 4. Germline lookup yields CDR1 SGDLS and CDR2 YYNGEE. CDR3 DNA sequence: TGTGCCAGCAGCGCTTGGACAGGGGGTGAGCAGTACTTC. Translation gives CASSAWTGGEQYF. Full variable domain (outside the CDR3, taken from reference TRBV9 and TRBJ2-7): DSGVTQTPKHLITATGQRVTLRCSPRSGDLSVYWYQQSLDQGLQFLIQYYNGEERAKGNILERFSAQQFPDLHSELNLSSLELGDSALYFCASSAWTGGEQYFGPGTRLTVT.